The next 21 T cell receptor beta chains were all read from a single sample in a study of shared clonotypes between healthy human individuals. The assay was immunoSEQ multiplex PCR, and TCRdb's table has in-frame clones only and misses some. The repertoire holds approximately 720,000 clones, with 92% as singletons. Naive CD8 cells were CD45RO-negative, positively selected for CCR7, excluding terminally differentiated effector memory CD45RA+ cells. Source material: naive CD8+ T cells sorted from blood. These receptors were collected from a man aged 25 to 45 in good health.

The chain joins TRBV27 to TRBJ2-7; D possibly corresponds to TRBD2 (7 bases). This CDR3 comprises 14 residues. The V end was cut by 4 bases, the J end by 5 bases, with 15 bases between. CDR1 and CDR2 from the germline V gene are MNHEY and SMNVEV (reference sequence). The CDR3 DNA follows: TGTGCCAGCAGTTCCGGGGGGCGCTTCAACGAGCAGTACTTC. Protein: CASSSGGRFNEQYF.

This clone has a handful of counts. V gene TRBV9 combines with J gene TRBJ1-1; 9 bases match TRBD1. The CDR3 extends over 14 amino acids. Germline V gene sequence: CDR1 SGDLS, CDR2 YYNGEE. J lost 8 bases, V lost 0 bases, and 5 bases had no gene match. DNA for the CDR3: TGTGCCAGCAGCGTAGGTGGGACAGGGAAAGAAGCTTTCTTT. Its translation: CASSVGGTGKEAFF.

The chain couples TRBV6-4 to TRBJ2-6; tentatively, D is TRBD2 (6 bases). V was pared by 2 bases and J by 4 bases, with 9 bases between. Germline lookup yields CDR1 MRHNA and CDR2 SNTAGT. The length of the CDR3 is 15 residues. The CDR3 DNA reads as TGTGCCAGCAGTGACGAGGCGGGAGGGGCCAACGTCCTGACTTTC. This encodes CASSDEAGGANVLTF.

The chain uses TRBV20-1 and TRBJ2-2; D may match TRBD1 or TRBD2 (5 bases each). Per germline, CDR1 DFQATT and CDR2 SNEGSKA (reference sequence). V lost 2 bases, J lost 15 bases, and 13 bases lay in between. The CDR3 consists of 11 residues. CDR3: CSARRGEGVFF. The CDR3 coding sequence is TGCAGTGCTAGACGGGGCGAAGGGGTGTTTTTT.

The rearrangement joins TRBV6-1 to TRBJ1-2; 7 bases agree with TRBD1. The CDR3 is made up of 13 amino acids. The V segment lost 8 bases and the J segment 4 bases; nucleotides outside the gene matches: 7. Germline values: CDR1 MNHNS, CDR2 SASEGT. This CDR3 reads CASHRGSSYGYTF. CDR3 nucleotides: TGTGCCAGCCACAGGGGAAGTAGCTATGGCTACACCTTC.

Points on this clone: This may be a read error, as it is one base from a much larger clone. The same CDR3 also results from other DNA sequences found in this sample. The gene calls are TRBV7-9 and TRBJ2-1; 13 bases align to TRBD2. V was clipped by 5 bases and J by 5 bases; unmatched bases: 3. The germline V gene encodes CDR1 SEHNR and CDR2 FQNEAQ (reference sequence). This CDR3 is built from 15 residues. CDR3 loop: CASSLGLAGDNEQFF. In nucleotides, the CDR3 is TGTGCCAGCAGCCTAGGACTAGCGGGAGACAATGAGCAGTTCTTC. Together with reference TRBV7-9 and TRBJ2-1, the CDR3 gives the full variable domain: DTGVSQNPRHKITKRGQNVTFRCDPISEHNRLYWYRQTLGQGPEFLTYFQNEAQLEKSRLLSDRFSAERPKGSFSTLEIQRTEQGDSAMYLCASSLGLAGDNEQFFGPGTRLTVL.

The chain employs TRBV6-1 and TRBJ2-7; tentative D call: TRBD2 (5 bases). Germline V gene data show CDR1 as MNHNS and CDR2 as SASEGT. The CDR3 is made up of 14 amino acids. V gave up 2 bases and J gave up 7 bases, with 15 bases separating them. CDR3 in DNA: TGTGCCAGCAGTGAAAAGGCTGGAGGTGGGGAGCAGTACTTC. Its translation is CASSEKAGGGEQYF.

The chain links TRBV5-5 to TRBJ1-5, with D possibly TRBD1 on 6 matching bases. Between the trimmed V and J ends, which lost 1 base and 2 bases, there was a span of 10 bases. In germline, CDR1 is SGHKS, CDR2 YYEKEE (reference sequence). This CDR3 has 15 residues. CDR3 protein: CASSLYSGGNQPQHF. Here the CDR3 DNA reads TGTGCCAGCAGCTTGTATTCAGGGGGCAATCAGCCCCAGCATTTT. Full variable domain (remainder filled in from reference TRBV5-5 and TRBJ1-5): DAGVTQSPTHLIKTRGQQVTLRCSPISGHKSVSWYQQVLGQGPQFIFQYYEKEERGRGNFPDRFSARQFPNYSSELNVNALLLGDSALYLCASSLYSGGNQPQHFGDGTRLSIL.

The rearrangement joins TRBV19 to TRBJ1-5; the D gene is possibly TRBD1 (5 bases). Germline CDR1 LNHDA, CDR2 SQIVND (reference sequence). V gave up 0 bases and J gave up 7 bases, with 22 bases separating them. This CDR3 is 18 amino acids long. The CDR3 spells CASSIDQFHPGGWQPQHF. CDR3 nucleotides: TGTGCCAGTAGTATAGATCAATTCCACCCGGGGGGTTGGCAGCCCCAGCATTTT.

V and J are TRBV29-1 and TRBJ2-7; D remains ambiguous. The V end lost 3 bases, the J end lost 5 bases, and 11 bases lay between the germline ends. This CDR3 contains 12 residues. Germline assignment: CDR1 SQVTM and CDR2 ANQGSEA. Here the CDR3 reads CSVEVMGNEQYF. In DNA, the CDR3 is TGCAGCGTTGAGGTGATGGGCAACGAGCAGTACTTC.

The chain couples TRBV11-2 to TRBJ2-2; TRBD2 might be the D (6 bases). The germline CDR1 and CDR2 sequences are SGHAT and FQNNGV. Trimming took 1 base from V and 4 from J, leaving 13 bases between them. There are 16 residues in the CDR3. CDR3 sequence reads: CASSLGGVGITGELFF. In DNA form, the CDR3 reads TGTGCCAGCAGCTTAGGCGGGGTTGGGATCACCGGGGAGCTGTTTTTT.

The chain carries TRBV21-1 and TRBJ2-7; the table's D call, TRBD1, has no DNA check behind it. TRBV21-1 is a listed pseudogene. The CDR3 length is 14 residues. In DNA form, the CDR3 reads TGTGCCAGCAGGGAGACAGTCGATTTACACGAGCAGTACTTC. This codes for CASRETVDLHEQYF.

V usage is TRBV27 and J usage is TRBJ2-1; no clear D gene. The ends were cut back, 5 bases at V and 0 bases at J, with 8 bases in the middle. CDR1 is MNHEY, CDR2 SMNVEV, per germline (reference sequence). This CDR3 comprises 14 residues. CDR3 bases: TGTGCCAGCAGTATAGAGAGCTCCTACAATGAGCAGTTCTTC. The encoded protein is CASSIESSYNEQFF.

A single count supports this clone. The chain is built from TRBV28 and TRBJ2-2; D unclear. Germline CDR1 and CDR2: MDHEN and SYDVKM. V lost 2 bases, J lost 0 bases, and 7 bases lay in between. The CDR3 loop spans 15 amino acids. The CDR3 region is CASSLAGSNTGELFF. The DNA for the CDR3 is TGTGCCAGCAGTTTAGCAGGATCGAACACCGGGGAGCTGTTTTTT.

V gene TRBV28 combines with J gene TRBJ2-1; 7 nucleotides line up with TRBD1. The ends lost 5 bases at V and 5 bases at J; junction bases unmatched: 3. Germline V gives CDR1 MDHEN, CDR2 SYDVKM. The CDR3 sequence is 13 residues long. The CDR3 loop is CASSRQGDNEQFF. The DNA for the CDR3 is TGTGCCAGCAGTCGACAGGGCGACAATGAGCAGTTCTTC.

V is TRBV19 and J is TRBJ2-1; 10 bases map to TRBD1. There are 15 residues in the CDR3. Germline assignment: CDR1 LNHDA and CDR2 SQIVND (reference sequence). V dropped 3 bases and J dropped 6; count of bases not matched to a gene: 5. Written as DNA, the CDR3 is TGTGCCAGTAGTATTAAGGACAGGGGGAGCAATGAGCAGTTCTTC. Protein sequence: CASSIKDRGSNEQFF.

The chain joins TRBV4-1 to TRBJ2-7, with 11 bases matching TRBD2. The J segment lost 5 bases and the V segment lost 0 bases, leaving 9 bases of the junction unmatched. From germline, CDR1 is MGHRA and CDR2 YSYEKL. The CDR3 has 17 amino acids. CDR3: CASSQDVLAGEDNEQYF. The CDR3 nucleotides read TGCGCCAGCAGCCAAGATGTACTAGCGGGAGAAGACAACGAGCAGTACTTC.

This chain joins TRBV6-4 and TRBJ2-3; D gene uncertain. Looked up from germline, CDR1 is MRHNA and CDR2 is SNTAGT. This CDR3 contains 13 residues. V shed 3 bases and J shed 2 bases, with 6 bases lying between them. CDR3 DNA: TGTGCCAGCAGTGATGGGTACACAGATACGCAGTATTTT. Encoded protein: CASSDGYTDTQYF.

The chain is built from TRBV5-6 and TRBJ2-3; D tentatively reads TRBD1 or TRBD2 (5 bases each). Trimming took off 2 bases at V and 2 bases at J, with 18 bases between the two ends. This CDR3 has 17 amino acids. CDR1 and CDR2 (germline): SGHDT, YYEEEE. The CDR3 is CASSFYWDVATTDTQYF. The CDR3 coding sequence is TGTGCCAGCAGCTTTTACTGGGACGTTGCTACCACAGATACGCAGTATTTT.

The chain employs TRBV5-4 and TRBJ2-2, with 7 bases matching TRBD1. Trimming cost V 4 bases and J 3 bases; bases outside gene matches: 6. This CDR3 contains 15 residues. Germline-derived CDR1 and CDR2 are SGHNT and YYREEE (reference sequence). DNA for the CDR3: TGTGCCAGCAGCCCGCGACAGGGTCACACCGGGGAGCTGTTTTTT. It is translated as CASSPRQGHTGELFF. Full variable domain (rest looked up from reference TRBV5-4 and TRBJ2-2): ETGVTQSPTHLIKTRGQQVTLRCSSQSGHNTVSWYQQALGQGPQFIFQYYREEENGRGNFPPRFSGLQFPNYSSELNVNALELDDSALYLCASSPRQGHTGELFFGEGSRLTVL.

The V and J genes are TRBV11-3 and TRBJ2-5; 7 bases are a match to TRBD1. CDR3 length equals 17 residues. V was pared by 1 base and J by 1 base, with 9 bases of the junction left unmatched. The germline gives CDR1 SGHNT, CDR2 YENEEA. The CDR3 protein is CASSLGGGRAAQETQYF. CDR3 nucleotides: TGTGCCAGCAGCTTAGGAGGGGGCAGAGCGGCCCAAGAGACCCAGTACTTC.